This TCR beta chain came from a study of T cells in Graves' hyperthyroidism and ophthalmopathy. Any patient presenting with uncontrolled infection, other autoimmune disease, pregnancy or lactation was left out. Researchers amplified the TCR beta CDR3 regions from RNA transcripts. With the HTBI primer set, the TCR CDR3 went through a first round of RT-PCR. Each CDR3 protein gets one entry after TCRdb re-called the multiplex PCR reads with MiXCR. The sample lists approximately 430,000 distinct CDR3 sequences; around 14% were seen once. Notes on the study in general: A model built on 13 V-J features separated ophthalmopathy from stable hyperthyroidism. The model's output predicted ophthalmopathy at a median of roughly 6.9 months prior to onset.

This clonotype was observed at least ten times. Its target is unknown. CDR3 length: 14 residues. V lost 1 base, J lost 5 bases, and 4 bases stayed unmatched. Germline V gives CDR1 SGHAT, CDR2 FQDESV (reference sequence). The receptor was isolated from a woman between 18 and 29 years old with Graves' hyperthyroidism. This chain uses TRBV11-1 with TRBJ1-2, with 7 bases identical to TRBD1. Sequenced: blood. For the CDR3, the DNA is TGTGCCAGCAGCTTAGAACCGGGACAGTATGGCTACACCTTC. This gives the protein CASSLEPGQYGYTF.